This T cell receptor (beta chain) was observed in a study of a mutant IDH1 vaccine in newly diagnosed glioma. General observations from the study: Seemingly, top peripheral T cell clonotype changes bore no relation to pseudoprogression.

To note about this clone: Its antigen is currently unknown.

Time point denoted: week 47, end of study. In every dose of vaccine, 300 ug of mutant IDH1 20-mer peptide was given alongside topical imiquimod. The patients were given eight vaccinations, one each in weeks 1, 3, 5, 7, 11, 15, 19 and 23. In every donor, the tumor was a new WHO grade 3 or 4 IDH1-mutant, ATRX-lost astrocytoma. The length of the CDR3 is 15 residues. V dropped 5 bases and J dropped 4; count of bases not matched to a gene: 7. CDR1 SGHNT and CDR2 YENEEA come from the germline V gene. Assay used: immunoSEQ multiplex PCR; TCRdb lists only in-frame clones, some missing. The sample yields roughly 56,000 clones, 70% to 85% seen once.

The J gene is TRBJ2-1, the V gene TRBV11-3, with 8 nucleotides matching TRBD1. The TCR sequence derives from a man between 45 and 60 years old with glioma. The sequenced sample was PBMCs, obtained from a glioma patient whose treatment included an IDH1 peptide vaccine. This CDR3 reads CASSPRTGIYNEQFF. CDR3 bases: TGTGCCAGCAGCCCCCGGACAGGGATTTACAATGAGCAGTTCTTC. Variable domain in full (rest from reference TRBV11-3 and TRBJ2-1): EAGVVQSPRYKIIEKKQPVAFWCNPISGHNTLYWYLQNLGQGPELLIRYENEEAVDDSQLPKDRFSAERLKGVDSTLKIQPAELGDSAVYLCASSPRTGIYNEQFFGPGTRLTVL.